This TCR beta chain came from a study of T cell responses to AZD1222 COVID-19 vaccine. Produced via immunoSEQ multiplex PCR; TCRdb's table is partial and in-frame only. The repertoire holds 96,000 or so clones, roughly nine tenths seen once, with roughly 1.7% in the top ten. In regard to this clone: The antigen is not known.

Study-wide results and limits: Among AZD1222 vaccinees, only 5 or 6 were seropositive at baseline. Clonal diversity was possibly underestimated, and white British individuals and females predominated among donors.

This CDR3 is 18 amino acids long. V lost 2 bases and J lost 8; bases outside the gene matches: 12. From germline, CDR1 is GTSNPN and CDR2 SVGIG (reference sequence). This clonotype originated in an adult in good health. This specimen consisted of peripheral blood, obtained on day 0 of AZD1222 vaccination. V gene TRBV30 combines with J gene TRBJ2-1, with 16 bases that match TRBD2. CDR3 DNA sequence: TGTGCCTGGAGTAAAAGGGGACTAGCGGGGGGGCCGTTCCATGAGCAGTTCTTC. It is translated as CAWSKRGLAGGPFHEQFF.